The 22 T cell receptor beta chains below all came from one sample that was sequenced in a study of blood T cell repertoires in COVID-19. TCRdb's table, derived via immunoSEQ multiplex PCR, lists solely in-frame clones and lacks some. The data contain some 65,000 clones, approximately 95% of them singletons. Sample: peripheral blood. Receptor source: an older man with active COVID-19.

This clone was seen a single time. This rearrangement joins TRBV15 to TRBJ2-7, with D perhaps matching TRBD2 (6 bases). Trimming removed 6 bases at V and 2 bases at J, with 14 bases between. CDR1 is LNHNV and CDR2 is YYDKDF in the germline V gene (reference sequence). This CDR3 is 14 amino acids long. The CDR3 region has the DNA TGTGCCACCAGTCTAACGGGACTCGCCTACGAGCAGTACTTC. Residues: CATSLTGLAYEQYF.

The V call is TRBV7-2, the J call TRBJ1-4; TRBD1 might be the D (5 bases). The CDR3 runs to 18 residues. CDR1 and CDR2 from the germline V gene are SGHTA and FQGNSA. Trimming took off 0 bases at V and 5 bases at J, with 19 bases between the two ends. CDR3 region: CASSLAGGRGNTNEKLFF. As DNA, the CDR3 is TGTGCCAGCAGCTTAGCAGGAGGTCGGGGGAACACCAATGAAAAACTGTTTTTT.

V usage is TRBV19 and J usage is TRBJ1-2, with D uncertain. The CDR3 is made up of 17 amino acids. Per germline, CDR1 LNHDA and CDR2 SQIVND (reference sequence). V lost 4 bases to trimming and J lost 4 bases, with 22 bases between them. The CDR3 sequence: CASSTFQTSFLGYGYTF. The DNA of the CDR3 is TGTGCCAGTAGTACCTTCCAGACATCTTTTTTGGGCTATGGCTACACCTTC.

V and J are TRBV2 and TRBJ2-2; D might be TRBD2 (6 bases). The CDR3 has 15 residues. The germline V gene has CDR1 SNHLY and CDR2 FYNNEI. The V end lost 3 bases, the J end lost 6 bases, and 14 bases lay between the germline ends. The CDR3 region has the DNA TGTGCCAGCAGTGATAGGCAGGGAGGAGCCGGGGAGCTGTTTTTT. It is translated as CASSDRQGGAGELFF.

The chain couples TRBV19 to TRBJ2-1, with D possibly being TRBD2 (6 bases). Trimming removed 7 bases from V and 9 bases from J, with 16 bases in between. CDR1 is LNHDA and CDR2 is SQIVND in the germline V gene (reference sequence). The CDR3 is made up of 13 amino acids. In DNA, the CDR3 is TGTGCCAGTACCCCGACGGCGGGGCCTGAGCAGTTCTTC. It codes for CASTPTAGPEQFF.

The chain joins TRBV7-9 to TRBJ2-3; 11 nucleotides align to TRBD2. The CDR3 totals 17 residues. V lost 4 bases to trimming and J lost 4 bases; unmatched junction nucleotides: 10. Germline V gives CDR1 SEHNR, CDR2 FQNEAQ (reference sequence). DNA of the CDR3: TGTGCCAGCAGCTCCTGGGAGACTAGCGGGGTAGCAGATACGCAGTATTTT. Translating gives CASSSWETSGVADTQYF.

The J gene is TRBJ2-5, the V gene TRBV5-1; TRBD1 matches 11 bases. Trimming removed 0 bases from V and 4 bases from J; junction bases left unmatched: 2. CDR1 and CDR2 from the germline V gene are SGHRS and YFSETQ. The CDR3 runs 15 residues. CDR3 DNA sequence: TGCGCCAGCAGCTTGGGCGGACAGGGGGCAGAGACCCAGTACTTC. Translating gives CASSLGGQGAETQYF.

The chain uses TRBV7-9 and TRBJ2-3, with 11 bases matching TRBD1. V lost 3 bases and J lost 4; bases outside the gene matches: 6. The CDR3 runs 16 residues. CDR1 and CDR2 (germline): SEHNR, FQNEAQ (reference sequence). The CDR3 DNA reads as TGTGCCAGCAGCTTCAGGACAGGGGGCGTCGCAGATACGCAGTATTTT. It is translated as CASSFRTGGVADTQYF. The whole variable domain, filled in from reference TRBV7-9 and TRBJ2-3, reads DTGVSQNPRHKITKRGQNVTFRCDPISEHNRLYWYRQTLGQGPEFLTYFQNEAQLEKSRLLSDRFSAERPKGSFSTLEIQRTEQGDSAMYLCASSFRTGGVADTQYFGPGTRLTVL.

The V and J genes are TRBV11-1 and TRBJ2-1, with TRBD2 matching over 13 bases. Germline values: CDR1 SGHAT, CDR2 FQDESV (reference sequence). V dropped 5 bases and J dropped 12; count of bases not matched to a gene: 10. The CDR3 is made up of 15 amino acids. The CDR3 DNA reads as TGTGCCAGCAGCCTAAGACTAGCGGGGGGCTACATGCAGTTCTTC. Amino acid sequence: CASSLRLAGGYMQFF.

This rearrangement joins TRBV3-1 (or the pseudogene TRBV3-2) to TRBJ1-1, with D perhaps matching TRBD1 (5 bases). Germline CDR1 and CDR2: LGHDT and YNNKEL (reference sequence). CDR3 size: 13 residues. Trimming pared 1 base from V and 8 bases from J, leaving 11 bases between. The CDR3 DNA follows: TGTGCCAGCAGCCAAGTCGTTAGGGGAGAAGCTTTCTTT. Amino acid sequence: CASSQVVRGEAFF.

This clone was detected only a few times. The rearrangement links TRBV10-2 to TRBJ2-7; D may be TRBD1 (6 bases). The germline gives CDR1 WSHSY, CDR2 SAAADI. The CDR3 covers 13 residues. V was shortened by 6 bases and J by 3 bases, with 12 bases between the two germline ends. Here the CDR3 DNA reads TGCGCCAGCAGCGGCAGGGGATACTACGAGCAGTACGTC. Its protein product is CASSGRGYYEQYV.

The chain's CDR3 is CASSQENEAFRSVYNEQFF. The CDR3 DNA reads TGCGCCAGCAGCCAAGAGAATGAAGCGTTTAGGTCGGTCTACAATGAGCAGTTCTTC. This rearrangement joins TRBV4-1 to TRBJ2-1, with D uncertain. This CDR3 has 19 residues. Trimming stripped 0 bases from V and 3 bases from J, with 21 bases between. CDR1 is MGHRA, CDR2 YSYEKL, per germline.

The V and J genes are TRBV10-3 and TRBJ1-5, with TRBD1 as a possible D gene (5 bases). The ends were cut back, 0 bases at V and 1 base at J, with 13 bases in the middle. The CDR3 is 17 residues long. The germline gives CDR1 ENHRY, CDR2 SYGVKD. As DNA, the CDR3 is TGTGCCATCAGTGAGTCTACTGGGGCTGGGAGCAATCAGCCCCAGCATTTT. Translation gives CAISESTGAGSNQPQHF.

The rearrangement links TRBV12-3 or TRBV12-4 to TRBJ1-2; D possibly corresponds to TRBD1 (5 bases). The CDR3 length is 12 residues. The V end lost 5 bases, the J end lost 7 bases, and 11 bases lay between the germline ends. CDR3 in amino acids: CASSRDWTGYTF. The CDR3 DNA sequence: TGTGCCAGCAGTAGGGACTGGACTGGCTACACCTTC.

J is TRBJ2-2 and V is TRBV6-2 or TRBV6-3; D not resolved. CDR3 length: 13 residues. Germline CDR1 reads MNHEY; CDR2 reads SVGEGT. Trimming removed 0 bases at V and 5 bases at J, with 4 bases between. The CDR3 here is CASSYSITGELFF. The CDR3 DNA sequence: TGTGCCAGCAGTTACTCTATTACCGGGGAGCTGTTTTTT.

V usage is TRBV6-5 and J usage is TRBJ2-7, with D maybe TRBD1 (6 bases). The CDR3 extends over 14 amino acids. V was trimmed by 1 base and J by 8 bases, leaving 15 bases between them. Germline lookup yields CDR1 MNHEY and CDR2 SVGAGI. The CDR3 sequence is CASSYLPGQGQQYV. The CDR3 DNA follows: TGTGCCAGCAGTTACTTGCCAGGGCAGGGGCAGCAGTACGTC.

The chain recombines TRBV2 with TRBJ1-6; a weak D match, TRBD1 (5 bases). This CDR3 is built from 16 residues. V lost 4 bases, J lost 3 bases, and 13 bases lay in between. Per the germline V gene, CDR1 is SNHLY and CDR2 is FYNNEI. CDR3 in DNA: TGTGCCAGCAGTGGGTCAGGGTTCGGCTATAATTCACCCCTCCACTTT. Residues: CASSGSGFGYNSPLHF.

The rearrangement links TRBV21-1 to TRBJ1-5; the listed D gene, TRBD1, was not tested against the DNA. TRBV21-1 constitutes a pseudogene. The CDR3 has 15 amino acids. CDR3 sequence: CASSKDRDSNQPQHF. CDR3 DNA: TGTGCCAGCAGCAAAGACAGGGATAGCAATCAGCCCCAGCATTTT.

This CDR3 is CASSLVAGESPLHF. In nucleotides, the CDR3 is TGTGCCAGCAGCTTGGTGGCAGGGGAATCACCCCTCCACTTT. The chain links TRBV5-5 to TRBJ1-6, with D perhaps matching TRBD1 (6 bases). Germline values: CDR1 SGHKS, CDR2 YYEKEE (reference sequence). This CDR3 region has 14 residues. The V gene lost 0 bases and the J gene lost 10 bases, with 11 bases spanning the gap. The variable domain in full, with the rest retrieved from reference TRBV5-5 and TRBJ1-6, is DAGVTQSPTHLIKTRGQQVTLRCSPISGHKSVSWYQQVLGQGPQFIFQYYEKEERGRGNFPDRFSARQFPNYSSELNVNALLLGDSALYLCASSLVAGESPLHFGNGTRLTVT.

The J gene is TRBJ2-5, the V gene TRBV11-2; D unclear. CDR1 is SGHAT, CDR2 FQNNGV, per germline. Trimming pared 5 bases from V and 2 bases from J, leaving 9 bases between. This CDR3 region has 13 residues. In nucleotides, the CDR3 is TGTGCCAGCAGCCACTACACGCAAGAGACCCAGTACTTC. As protein: CASSHYTQETQYF.

The V and J genes are TRBV7-9 and TRBJ1-2, with 9 bases matching TRBD1. The CDR3 contains 17 residues. Germline CDR1 reads SEHNR; CDR2 reads FQNEAQ (reference sequence). V shed 0 bases and J 7 bases; nucleotides not matched to a gene: 12. The chain's CDR3 is CASSLAEWTGVYGGYTF. CDR3 in DNA: TGTGCCAGCAGCTTAGCCGAATGGACAGGGGTATATGGTGGCTACACCTTC.

The DNA of the CDR3 is TGTGCCAGCAGCCCCCCGGGAGGGGGCAATCAGCCCCAGCATTTT. Its translation is CASSPPGGGNQPQHF. V gene TRBV4-2 combines with J gene TRBJ1-5, with D perhaps TRBD1 (5 bases). Germline V gene lookup returns CDR1 LGHNA and CDR2 YNFKEQ. V was trimmed by 4 bases and J by 2 bases, leaving 12 bases between them. The CDR3 length is 15 residues.